Presented here are 3 T cell receptor beta chains from one specimen sequenced in a study of T-cell memory formation after mild COVID-19. A single record per CDR3 protein comes from TCRdb applying MiXCR to the 5' RACE reads. The sample has 110,000 to 150,000 distinct CDR3 sequences; 11% to 15% are singletons. Material: PBMCs or a T cell subset sorted from them (not recorded which). All receptors derive from an adult woman who had mild COVID-19 (a few samples of this study predate the infection). Cell type and time point are not known.

In its sample, this clonotype was seen a few times. This chain connects TRBV9 to TRBJ2-1; tentative D call: TRBD2 (6 bases). V lost 3 bases, J lost 8 bases, and 18 bases lay in between. CDR3 length: 15 amino acids. CDR1 SGDLS and CDR2 YYNGEE come from the germline V gene. Here the CDR3 DNA reads TGTGCCAGCAGCGGGGGGGACTCCCCAGGACATGAGCAGTTCTTC. This codes for CASSGGDSPGHEQFF. Full variable domain (remainder filled in from reference TRBV9 and TRBJ2-1): DSGVTQTPKHLITATGQRVTLRCSPRSGDLSVYWYQQSLDQGLQFLIQYYNGEERAKGNILERFSAQQFPDLHSELNLSSLELGDSALYFCASSGGDSPGHEQFFGPGTRLTVL.

The sample holds a few counts of this clonotype. The V and J genes are TRBV4-2 and TRBJ2-7; D is unclear. Trimming shortened V by 5 bases and J by 2 bases, and 10 bases separated the two germline ends. The CDR3 covers 13 residues. Germline lookup yields CDR1 LGHNA and CDR2 YNFKEQ. The CDR3 sequence: CASSTLGPYEQYF. The CDR3 coding sequence is TGTGCCAGCAGCACTTTGGGCCCCTACGAGCAGTACTTC.

This clonotype was seen a handful of times. The gene calls are TRBV12-3 or TRBV12-4 and TRBJ2-7; D is unresolved. The CDR3 extends over 12 amino acids. The V and J ends lost 1 base and 7 bases respectively, with 8 bases between them. The CDR3 nucleotides are TGTGCCAGCAGTTTAGGATCGTTGGAGCAGTACTTC. Translating gives CASSLGSLEQYF.